The subject of this entry is one TCR beta chain. This receptor's antigen is unknown. No much larger clone is present one base from it, and per-base qualities are unavailable. This sample is drawn from a study of naive and memory T cell subsets (dated by TCRdb to 2016 to 2017). For context, the study as a whole: According to the figure summarizing the samples, there were 10 blood donors, 7 tuberculin skin test biopsies and 3 saline control biopsies. PCR2 was typically a SYBR Green qPCR stopped at a set threshold; low-input samples could instead use end-point PCR (approximately 6 cycles).

The CDR3 goes from the cysteine to the phenylalanine over 15 residues. Kept here is only the CDR3 DNA, which spans 45 bases and is read in frame from base 1. Compared with germline, V lacks 6 bases and J lacks 1 base; bases without a gene match: 6. The full study reports these points: The RNA-based method was acknowledged as potentially sensitive to TCR transcript changes with T cell activation and differentiation.

The library was prepared using 5' RACE. For the blood and skin samples, reverse transcription of TCR RNA was done with SuperScript IV along with alpha and beta constant region primers. Four rounds of PCR, run with the SP2 primer together with nested alpha and beta constant region primers, were used to amplify the ligated cDNA. An oligonucleotide carrying the Illumina SP2 primer and a UMI was ligated to the cDNA 3' end using T4 RNA ligase 1. The 12-nucleotide UMI was composed of two random hexamers separated by an eight-base spacer, which was included to prevent hairpin formation. From the second PCR onward, TCR alpha and beta chain libraries were processed separately and dual indexed for multiplexing. After pooling, the indexed libraries were analyzed by capillary electrophoresis and sequenced on either an Illumina MiSeq or NextSeq. PhiX DNA at about 4.5-7% was added to the libraries to raise base diversity and improve cluster recognition. The original methods were these. UMIs were extracted from read 2 by Demultiplexor and combined with the TCR sequence from read 1, and reads were split according to sample indices. V and J genes and V-J junctions were identified by Decombinator, and each TCR was assigned a five-part identifier that included V and J deletions. Collapsinator relied on UMIs to correct both sequencing errors and PCR amplification heterogeneity, producing a UMI-based abundance for each TCR. CDR3Translator turned identifiers into nucleotide sequence, translated the nucleotide sequence into amino acids, and pulled out CDR3 regions based on terminal motifs. Error-corrected counts of alpha and beta TCRs from blood and skin were compared after being normalized to the amount of input RNA. The public reads were quality trimmed at Q25 with fastp and then assembled into clones with MiXCR by TCRdb, keeping productive beta chains. Every entry covers one CDR3 protein and lists the most common genes and DNA from its rows. The V and J calls and clone size come from TCRdb's table, not from the authors' own analysis. This sample comprises more than 20,000 distinct CDR3 sequences, approximately 22% of them detected only once. The top ten clones comprise around 1.9% of the sample.

For whole blood analysis, 2.5 ml of peripheral blood was collected from healthy adult volunteers into Tempus tubes, and RNA was extracted following the manufacturer's instructions. The study reported a robust and sensitive protocol to amplify, sequence and analyze TCRs, based on 3' ligation of a UMI-containing oligonucleotide to TCR cDNA. Total RNA, without cell sorting, was DNase treated with RQ1 DNase before reverse transcription, targeting roughly 1 to 1000 ng input. To check how robust the pipeline was in samples where T cells make up a minority population, libraries were built from skin biopsies and whole blood.

The chain was built from TRBV12-3 or TRBV12-4 and TRBJ2-5, and 9 junction bases match TRBD2. This clonotype originated in a female donor in good health. The DNA is as follows: TGTGCCAGCAGGGGGACTAGCCGTTTCCAAGAGACCCAGTACTTC. Translated, this is CASRGTSRFQETQYF.